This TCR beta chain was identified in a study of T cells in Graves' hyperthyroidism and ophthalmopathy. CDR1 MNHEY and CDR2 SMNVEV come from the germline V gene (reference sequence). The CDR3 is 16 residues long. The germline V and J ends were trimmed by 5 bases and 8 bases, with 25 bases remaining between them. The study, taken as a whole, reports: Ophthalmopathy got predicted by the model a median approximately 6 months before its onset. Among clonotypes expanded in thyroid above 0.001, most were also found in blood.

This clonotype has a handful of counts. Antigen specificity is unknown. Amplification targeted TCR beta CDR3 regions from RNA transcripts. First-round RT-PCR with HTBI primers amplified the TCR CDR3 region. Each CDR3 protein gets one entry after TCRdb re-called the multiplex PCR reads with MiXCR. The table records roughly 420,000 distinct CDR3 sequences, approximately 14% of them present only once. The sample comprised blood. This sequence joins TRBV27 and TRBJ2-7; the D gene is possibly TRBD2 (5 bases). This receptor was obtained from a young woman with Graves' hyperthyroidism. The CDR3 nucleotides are TGTGCCAGCAGTCTTGGACTGAGCGGCTGGTACGACCAGCAGTACTTC. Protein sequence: CASSLGLSGWYDQQYF.